The T cell receptor beta chain described here comes from a study of regulatory T cells in long-lasting Graves disease (dated by TCRdb to about 2021). Background for the entire study: In the newly diagnosed Graves' disease group, patients had been taking antithyroid drugs for less than 3 months. The study was conducted in China and was registered as a clinical trial. A total of about 33 samples underwent TCR sequencing, from 13 patients with persistent Graves' disease and 20 or so patients with newly diagnosed Graves' disease. Persistent Graves' disease patients were compared with newly diagnosed Graves' disease patients by peripheral blood TCR sequencing and RNA sequencing. Overall study outcomes, separate from this receptor: Peripheral blood alone was examined, since thyroid tissue, which constituted the primary lesion, could not be accessed. Sequencing and analysis were restricted to the TCR beta chain. Patients with persistent disease shared more public clonotypes (approximately 2,500) than newly diagnosed patients did (around 980). TRBV28, TRBJ1-2 and TRBJ2-5 were preferentially used in persistent disease, while TRBV20-1 and TRBJ2-1 were favored in newly diagnosed disease. Persistent Graves' disease patients showed lower TCR Shannon entropy and fewer highly expanded clones than newly diagnosed patients, suggesting clonal expansion. The small sample size was acknowledged by the authors as a limitation that may reduce accuracy.

There are 16 amino acids in the CDR3, from cysteine to phenylalanine inclusive. The read is trimmed to its CDR3 DNA, 48 bases read in frame from base 1. For this chain, trimming is 1 base at the V end and 1 base at the J end, and the number of junction bases without a gene match is 2. CDR1 and CDR2 (SEHNR, FQNEAQ) derive from the germline V gene (reference sequence). Regarding this clonotype: This clone's antigen is unknown. Base qualities were left out, and no much larger clone turns up one base away.

In light of the paper, this sample's time point label describes: newly diagnosed GD, antithyroid drugs for less than 3 months. RNA was extracted from PBMCs in TRIzol for both TCR sequencing and RNA sequencing. Graves' disease was diagnosed according to American Thyroid Association guidelines. Recruitment of patients was carried out at an endocrinology department in Xi'an, China. From each patient, 8 to 10 milliliters of peripheral blood was collected into an EDTA anticoagulant tube. Ficoll Paque Plus density gradient separation was used to isolate PBMCs, and no additional T cell sorting was done. An Agilent 2100 Bioanalyzer and agarose gel were used to check RNA quality, while a NanoDrop 2000 measured RNA concentration. The library was generated by multiplex PCR. Instrument used: Illumina HiSeq 4000. TCR beta libraries were built with iRepertoire HTBI primers and Arm-PCR amplification of CDR3 regions. PCR products were gel purified before sequencing. The paper's data handling went like this. Gene usage analysis of CDR3 amino acid clonotypes used the 62 TRBV and some 13 TRBJ segments found across samples. Filtered high-quality paired reads were merged into contigs using COPE and FqMerger. BLAST was used to align contigs to IMGT TRBV, TRBD and TRBJ reference genes, with CDR3 defined following IMGT. Highly expanded clones were defined as clonotypes with a frequency above 0.1%. Shannon entropy served as the measure of repertoire diversity, while the Gini coefficient captured V-J evenness. A clonotype found in more than one individual was treated as public. In TCRdb, the public reads were trimmed at Q25 with fastp and aligned with MiXCR, with productive beta chains retained. Rows with a matching CDR3 protein are joined into one entry that keeps the most common DNA and genes. TCRdb's processing, not the authors' own work, is the source of the V and J calls. The sample yields over 450,000 distinct CDR3 sequences; around 12% were counted once. 7.5% to 9% of the sample is taken by the ten largest.

Separately, the same data were catalogued under a study of T cells in Graves' hyperthyroidism and ophthalmopathy. Drawing on the second study: Stable Graves' hyperthyroidism was defined as no progression to ophthalmopathy during 18 months of follow-up. Hyperthyroidism patients were newly diagnosed, with disease duration under 2 months, and aged 18 to 65 years. Any patient with an uncontrolled infection, another autoimmune disease, pregnancy or lactation was excluded. Diagnoses relied on clinical symptoms, serum thyroxine and TRAb, thyroid ultrasound and orbital computed tomography. For the first round of RT-PCR on the TCR CDR3, the HTBI primer set was used together with the Qiagen OneStep RT-PCR kit. Most expanded thyroid clonotypes (frequency above 0.001) were also detected in blood, suggesting blood repertoires may reflect thyroid immune responses. A 13 V-J signature model separated ophthalmopathy from stable hyperthyroidism, with approximately 86% sensitivity and roughly 81% specificity in cross-validation and 80%/75% in testing. In validation, the model predicted progression to ophthalmopathy with 60% to 71% sensitivity and about 72% specificity, a median of 6.5 months before onset. To identify distinguishing TCR V-J signatures, a discovery cohort of 100 patients was used, comprising 43 with Graves' ophthalmopathy and 57 with stable Graves' hyperthyroidism. An independent validation cohort of around 19 hyperthyroidism patients and approximately 16 patients who later progressed to ophthalmopathy tested prospective prediction of ophthalmopathy. The roughly 100 discovery patients were randomly divided into training and test sets at a 7:3 ratio. The study also compared thyroid tissue and blood T-cell repertoires from several Graves' hyperthyroidism patients. Following sampling, methimazole starting at 30 mg daily was given to hyperthyroidism patients, and high-dose intravenous methylprednisolone was given to ophthalmopathy patients. The libraries were constructed in a second round of multiplex PCR and then size-selected and purified. Paired-end sequencing of the libraries was performed with 100 bp reads on an Illumina HiSeq2000. SOAPnuke was used to process the raw data, removing reads that contained adapters or uncalled bases, had a mean Phred below 15, or lacked an exact match to the constant primer or identifier. High-quality paired reads were merged with COPE v1.2.5, and unique nucleotide sequences were defined as clonotypes. Clonotypes were aligned to IMGT TRBV, TRBD and TRBJ reference segments using MiTCR v1.1. Analysis was restricted to V-J combinations with a frequency above 0.0001, which covered approximately 99% of repertoires. A TCS score was defined as the ratio between F50 (clonal expansion) and ExV (chaos), using BLOSUM62-based TCRdist between CDR3 peptides within each V-J. Welch's t-statistics and random forest reduced around 550 V-J features to fewer than 15, which were used in a naive Bayes classifier (R e1071). Sample size was not statistically predetermined, and blinding of investigators to group allocation was not performed. The paper describes TCR Vbeta CDR3 sequencing of some 130 peripheral blood samples, made up of 43 ophthalmopathy patients, 70 to 75 hyperthyroidism patients and some 17 progressor patients.

The receptor was derived from a woman between 25 and 40 years old with Graves disease. Donor details come from another sample of the same person, matched by shared clones. Sequencing used peripheral blood mononuclear cells (PBMCs), obtained at new diagnosis, from a patient treated with antithyroid drugs. This sequence uses TRBV7-9 and TRBJ1-4, and 8 junction bases match TRBD1. For the CDR3, the sequence is CASSLGTGGTNEKLFF. The DNA is as follows: TGTGCCAGCAGCTTAGGCACAGGGGGAACTAATGAAAAACTGTTTTTT. When the CDR3 is completed using the reference TRBV7-9 and TRBJ1-4 genes on either side, the full variable domain is DTGVSQNPRHKITKRGQNVTFRCDPISEHNRLYWYRQTLGQGPEFLTYFQNEAQLEKSRLLSDRFSAERPKGSFSTLEIQRTEQGDSAMYLCASSLGTGGTNEKLFFGSGTQLSVL.